The 13 T cell receptor beta chains below were found in one sample sequenced in a study of blood T cell repertoires in COVID-19. Some clones are missing from TCRdb's copy, which holds only in-frame ones; the method was immunoSEQ multiplex PCR. The sample consists of under 150,000 clones, roughly 80% of them appearing once. Sequencing was carried out using peripheral blood. Receptor source: a middle-aged woman with active or convalescent COVID-19.

V gene TRBV15 combines with J gene TRBJ2-1; a possible D gene is TRBD1 (5 bases). Germline values: CDR1 LNHNV, CDR2 YYDKDF (reference sequence). There are 17 residues in the CDR3. Deletions cut 0 bases from V and 0 bases from J, with 12 bases between. The CDR3 reads CATSRDYQGLSYNEQFF. In DNA form, the CDR3 reads TGTGCCACCAGCAGAGATTACCAGGGTCTCTCCTACAATGAGCAGTTCTTC.

This chain links TRBV15 with TRBJ1-5, with 7 bases lining up with TRBD1. This CDR3 region has 17 residues. Germline CDR1 and CDR2: LNHNV and YYDKDF (reference sequence). Losses at the gene ends were 0 bases for V and 4 bases for J; bases not matched to a gene: 9. The CDR3 sequence: CATSRDGVGQKNQPQHF. The CDR3 nucleotides read TGTGCCACCAGCAGAGATGGGGTGGGACAGAAGAATCAGCCCCAGCATTTT.

The genes are TRBV6-5 and TRBJ2-7; 9 nucleotides match TRBD1. The germline gives CDR1 MNHEY, CDR2 SVGAGI. This CDR3 contains 13 residues. The junction had 6 bases not matched to a gene; V was cut back by 8 bases and J by 4 bases. The CDR3: CASEPDRGYEQYF. The CDR3 coding sequence is TGTGCCAGCGAACCGGACAGGGGTTACGAGCAGTACTTC.

This clone was seen once. This sequence joins TRBV5-1 and TRBJ2-2; 8 bases map to TRBD2. CDR1 SGHRS and CDR2 YFSETQ come from the germline V gene. The CDR3 is 17 amino acids. V was pared by 1 base and J by 0 bases, with 5 bases of the junction left unmatched. The CDR3 here is CASSLNGGLANTGELFF. In DNA, the CDR3 is TGCGCCAGCAGCTTGAATGGGGGACTAGCGAACACCGGGGAGCTGTTTTTT.

The chain uses TRBV5-1 and TRBJ2-3; 14 positions match TRBD2. V lost 4 bases to trimming and J lost 6 bases; unmatched junction nucleotides: 4. This CDR3 spans 15 amino acids. Germline values: CDR1 SGHRS, CDR2 YFSETQ. The CDR3 spells CASSLTSGRADTQYF. The CDR3 nucleotides read TGCGCCAGCAGCCTGACTAGCGGGAGGGCGGATACGCAGTATTTT. Supplemented by reference TRBV5-1 and TRBJ2-3, the full variable domain reads KAGVTQTPRYLIKTRGQQVTLSCSPISGHRSVSWYQQTPGQGLQFLFEYFSETQRNKGNFPGRFSGRQFSNSRSEMNVSTLELGDSALYLCASSLTSGRADTQYFGPGTRLTVL.

The chain couples TRBV27 to TRBJ2-2; tentative D call: TRBD1 (5 bases). The CDR3 consists of 13 residues. The germline gives CDR1 MNHEY, CDR2 SMNVEV (reference sequence). The germline V and J ends were trimmed by 8 bases and 1 base, with 8 bases remaining between them. The CDR3: CASLRGNTGELFF. The CDR3 DNA is TGTGCCAGCCTTAGGGGGAACACCGGGGAGCTGTTTTTT.

This chain uses TRBV5-1 with TRBJ1-1; 8 bases are a match to TRBD1. Germline lookup yields CDR1 SGHRS and CDR2 YFSETQ. Trimming cost V 6 bases and J 2 bases; bases outside gene matches: 9. CDR3 size: 15 residues. This CDR3 is CASTHLRGHNTEAFF. The CDR3 DNA sequence: TGCGCCAGCACCCACCTCAGGGGGCATAACACTGAAGCTTTCTTT. The variable domain in full, completed from reference TRBV5-1 and TRBJ1-1, reads KAGVTQTPRYLIKTRGQQVTLSCSPISGHRSVSWYQQTPGQGLQFLFEYFSETQRNKGNFPGRFSGRQFSNSRSEMNVSTLELGDSALYLCASTHLRGHNTEAFFGQGTRLTVV.

This clone was found once. The chain has TRBV5-5 and TRBJ2-2; 7 positions match TRBD1. The CDR3 totals 15 residues. CDR1 and CDR2 (germline): SGHKS, YYEKEE (reference sequence). The V gene end was trimmed by 0 bases and the J gene end by 9 bases; junction bases not matched to a gene: 8. CDR3 sequence: CASSLEGAASRELFF. CDR3 bases: TGTGCCAGCAGCTTGGAGGGGGCCGCCTCGAGGGAGCTGTTTTTT.

The rearrangement links TRBV6-2 or TRBV6-3 to TRBJ1-5, with a possible D match to TRBD1 (6 bases). Trimming removed 4 bases from V and 6 bases from J, with 13 bases in between. CDR3 length equals 14 residues. From germline, CDR1 is MNHEY and CDR2 SVGEGT. CDR3 in amino acids: CASSWGGAAQPQHF. The CDR3 DNA sequence: TGTGCCAGCAGTTGGGGGGGGGCTGCTCAGCCCCAGCATTTT.

The chain uses TRBV28 and TRBJ1-1, with D tentatively TRBD1 (6 bases). The germline V gene has CDR1 MDHEN and CDR2 SYDVKM. The CDR3 sequence is 15 residues long. Deletions cut 5 bases from V and 7 bases from J, with 20 bases between. This chain's CDR3 is CASSAAGTGHYEAFF. CDR3 coding DNA: TGTGCCAGCAGTGCCGCTGGAACGGGACACTATGAAGCTTTCTTT.

The rearrangement uses TRBV6-5 and TRBJ1-1, with a tentative D call TRBD1 (5 bases). The CDR3 loop spans 15 amino acids. Trimming removed 4 bases at V and 0 bases at J, with 12 bases between. CDR1 and CDR2 from the germline V gene are MNHEY and SVGAGI. The CDR3: CASSFTQGMNTEAFF. The CDR3 DNA sequence: TGTGCCAGCAGTTTCACCCAGGGCATGAACACTGAAGCTTTCTTT.

The chain couples TRBV7-9 to TRBJ1-2; D remains ambiguous. Germline lookup yields CDR1 SEHNR and CDR2 FQNEAQ (reference sequence). Trimming removed 8 bases from V and 5 bases from J, with 12 bases in between. This CDR3 has 12 amino acids. The CDR3 sequence: CASEDGGYGYTF. The CDR3 DNA reads TGTGCCAGCGAGGACGGAGGTTATGGCTACACCTTC.

The V call is TRBV14, the J call TRBJ1-6; 7 bases are shared with TRBD1. This CDR3 has 17 residues. Per the germline V gene, CDR1 is SGHDN and CDR2 is FVKESK. After removal of 3 bases from V and 2 bases from J, the junction contained 7 bases not matched to a gene. Here the CDR3 DNA reads TGTGCCAGCAGCCATCTACAGGGGCCCACCTATAATTCACCCCTCCACTTT. Amino acid sequence: CASSHLQGPTYNSPLHF.